The entry below gives a single T cell receptor beta chain sequence along with its context. This record comes from a study of control samples from healthy donors and cancer patients. Clones were sequenced by immunoSEQ multiplex PCR, and TCRdb holds only the in-frame ones, with some missing. This sample yields about 95,000 clones, of which about 82% are seen a single time; around 20% belongs to the top ten. The sequence was collected from a young man in good health. The specimen sequenced was blood.

CDR3 sequence reads: CASSGSGTGSNEQFF. The DNA of the CDR3 is TGTGCCAGCAGCGGATCCGGGACAGGGTCAAATGAGCAGTTCTTC. The chain combines TRBV9 with TRBJ2-1; 9 positions match TRBD1. The CDR3 covers 15 residues. The ends lost 3 bases at V and 7 bases at J; junction bases unmatched: 8. Germline V gives CDR1 SGDLS, CDR2 YYNGEE.